These 9 T cell receptor beta chains came from one sample sequenced in a study of regulatory T cells in long-lasting Graves disease. Documented time point: newly diagnosed GD, antithyroid drugs for less than 3 months. After RNA was extracted from PBMCs, the TCR library was made from it. CDR3 regions were amplified by Arm-PCR using iRepertoire HTBI primers to build TCR beta libraries. TCRdb itself ran the multiplex PCR reads through MiXCR, one entry per CDR3 protein. The sample records roughly 500,000 distinct CDR3 sequences, approximately 14% being singletons. This sample also belongs to another study, concerning T cells in Graves' hyperthyroidism and ophthalmopathy.

The sample in question was peripheral blood mononuclear cells (PBMCs), obtained at new diagnosis, from a patient treated with antithyroid drugs. Receptors originate from a woman aged 45-60 years with Graves disease.

This clonotype was seen ten or more times. The chain employs TRBV5-1 and TRBJ2-7, with D perhaps matching TRBD1 (6 bases). The germline V gene has CDR1 SGHRS and CDR2 YFSETQ. This CDR3 has 16 residues. The V end was cut by 1 base, the J end by 3 bases, with 17 bases between. CDR3: CASSLSGDPTFYEQYF. In DNA, the CDR3 is TGCGCCAGCAGCTTGTCAGGGGACCCAACATTCTACGAGCAGTACTTC.

This clonotype turned up a few times. CDR3: CSARGQGALTYNSPLHF. In DNA, the CDR3 is TGCAGTGCTAGAGGACAGGGGGCGCTTACCTATAATTCACCCCTCCACTTT. The J gene is TRBJ1-6, the V gene TRBV20-1, with 10 bases matching TRBD1. Germline CDR1 is DFQATT and CDR2 is SNEGSKA (reference sequence). This CDR3 has 17 residues. Trimming cost V 1 base and J 2 bases; bases outside gene matches: 5.

On this clonotype itself: This may come from a read error, since a much larger clone is one base off. The chain joins TRBV19 to TRBJ2-2; D might be TRBD1 (6 bases). Trimming left V 4 bases short and J 9 bases short, with 18 bases between. Germline V gene data show CDR1 as LNHDA and CDR2 as SQIVND (reference sequence). The CDR3 covers 15 residues. As DNA, the CDR3 is TGTGCCAGTAGTACGACAACAGGGTACAACCGGGAGCTGTTTTTT. Amino acids: CASSTTTGYNRELFF.

This sequence joins TRBV4-1 and TRBJ2-7; a weak D match, TRBD1 (6 bases). V lost 4 bases to trimming and J lost 2 bases, with 12 bases between them. This CDR3 contains 14 residues. CDR1 is MGHRA and CDR2 is YSYEKL in the germline V gene. CDR3: CASSLQTGTYEQYF. CDR3 DNA: TGCGCCAGCAGCCTCCAAACAGGGACCTACGAGCAGTACTTC.

This clonotype showed up many times. V usage is TRBV5-1 and J usage is TRBJ2-3; a possible D gene is TRBD2 (5 bases). Germline V gene lookup returns CDR1 SGHRS and CDR2 YFSETQ. V lost 2 bases and J lost 2, with 12 bases in between. This CDR3 has 15 residues. The CDR3 DNA reads TGCGCCAGCAGCTTCGGGAAGGGATTCACAGATACGCAGTATTTT. It yields the protein CASSFGKGFTDTQYF.

This chain uses TRBV28 with TRBJ2-7; maybe TRBD1 (6 bases). Trimming cost V 5 bases and J 11 bases, with 19 bases left between them. This CDR3 region has 13 residues. Looked up from germline, CDR1 is MDHEN and CDR2 is SYDVKM. CDR3 protein: CASSTTTGGNEYF. The CDR3 nucleotides read TGTGCCAGCAGTACCACGACAGGTGGAAACGAGTACTTC.

This clonotype was seen a few times. The rearrangement uses TRBV20-1 and TRBJ2-7; either TRBD1 or TRBD2 may fit D (6 bases each). Germline V gene sequence: CDR1 DFQATT, CDR2 SNEGSKA (reference sequence). The length of the CDR3 is 13 residues. Trimming took 2 bases from V and 2 from J, leaving 10 bases between them. The DNA of the CDR3 is TGCAGTGCTAGAACGGGGGCCCCCTACGAGCAGTACTTC. This encodes CSARTGAPYEQYF.

The rearrangement joins TRBV5-1 to TRBJ2-7, with a weak D call TRBD1 (5 bases). The CDR3 contains 14 residues. Germline CDR1 reads SGHRS; CDR2 reads YFSETQ. V gave up 0 bases and J gave up 5 bases, with 12 bases separating them. CDR3 in DNA: TGCGCCAGCAGCTTGGCTTTCAGGGTGGACGAGCAGTACTTC. Its translation: CASSLAFRVDEQYF.

This clonotype has more than one count but fewer than ten. This chain joins TRBV18 and TRBJ2-5, with a possible D match to TRBD2 (6 bases). V was trimmed by 3 bases and J by 0 bases, leaving 11 bases between them. CDR3 length equals 15 residues. Looked up from germline, CDR1 is KGHSH and CDR2 is LQKENI. The CDR3 DNA reads as TGTGCCAGCTCACCCCGGGCGGGGTACCAAGAGACCCAGTACTTC. Its protein is CASSPRAGYQETQYF.